Below, 12 T cell receptor beta chains from the same sample are listed, as sequenced in a study of OX40 agonist ivuxolimab in advanced cancers. TCRdb keeps only in-frame clones here, not all; method: immunoSEQ multiplex PCR. This sample has about 32,000 clones, with about nine tenths found just once. The specimen comprised CD4+ or CD8+ T cells sorted from blood, sampled in a trial of the OX40 agonist ivuxolimab. Receptors originate from an adult with an advanced solid tumor such as melanoma, head and neck, liver or kidney cancer.

Only one count was recorded for this clone. The rearrangement joins TRBV18 to TRBJ2-7; no definite D call. Trimming removed 3 bases from V and 0 bases from J, with 9 bases in between. There are 14 residues in the CDR3. Germline lookup yields CDR1 KGHSH and CDR2 LQKENI. DNA for the CDR3: TGTGCCAGCTCACCTTTCCGCAACTCCTACGAGCAGTACTTC. Amino acid sequence: CASSPFRNSYEQYF.

This clone has more than one count but fewer than ten. J is TRBJ1-1 and V is TRBV30, with D uncertain. This CDR3 region has 11 residues. Germline V gene lookup returns CDR1 GTSNPN and CDR2 SVGIG (reference sequence). V lost 0 bases and J lost 8, with 7 bases in between. The CDR3 here is CAWSVGTEAFF. DNA of the CDR3: TGTGCCTGGAGTGTAGGCACAGAAGCTTTCTTT.

The DNA for the CDR3 is TGTGCCAGCAGTTTTGTCGGGTACATGGCCAAAAACATTCAGTACTTC. Encoded protein: CASSFVGYMAKNIQYF. This chain links TRBV27 with TRBJ2-4, with D unresolved. This CDR3 is 16 amino acids long. V lost 3 bases, J lost 1 base, and 13 bases lay in between. CDR1 and CDR2 (germline): MNHEY, SMNVEV (reference sequence).

This chain joins TRBV28 and TRBJ1-2; possible D gene TRBD1, 5 bases. The CDR3 length is 13 residues. Germline V gene data show CDR1 as MDHEN and CDR2 as SYDVKM. V lost 2 bases, J lost 2 bases, and 6 bases lay in between. The CDR3 sequence: CASSLRQNYGYTF. Written as DNA, the CDR3 is TGTGCCAGCAGTTTAAGACAGAACTATGGCTACACCTTC.

The chain carries TRBV30 and TRBJ2-3; 9 bases match TRBD1. This CDR3 has 14 amino acids. After removal of 5 bases from V and 1 base from J, the junction contained 4 bases not matched to a gene. Germline CDR1 and CDR2: GTSNPN and SVGIG (reference sequence). The CDR3 region is CAWGDRAGTDTQYF. In DNA, the CDR3 is TGTGCCTGGGGGGACAGGGCTGGCACAGATACGCAGTATTTT.

J is TRBJ2-7 and V is TRBV6-5; 8 nucleotides line up with TRBD2. The V gene's germline CDR1 is MNHEY and CDR2 SVGAGI. This CDR3 contains 14 residues. V lost 4 bases and J lost 2; bases outside the gene matches: 4. CDR3 coding DNA: TGTGCCAGCAGTTCAAGCGGGGGAACCTACGAGCAGTACTTC. It translates to CASSSSGGTYEQYF.

J is TRBJ2-1 and V is TRBV29-1, with a tentative D call TRBD2 (5 bases). Trimming pared 1 base from V and 0 bases from J, leaving 13 bases between. The CDR3 contains 16 residues. Germline-derived CDR1 and CDR2 are SQVTM and ANQGSEA. CDR3 protein: CSVEVKRRSSYNEQFF. As DNA, the CDR3 is TGCAGCGTTGAAGTGAAGCGGAGGAGCTCCTACAATGAGCAGTTCTTC.

The rearrangement links TRBV27 to TRBJ1-1; D gene ambiguous. In germline, CDR1 is MNHEY, CDR2 SMNVEV (reference sequence). The CDR3 has 13 residues. V shed 3 bases and J shed 1 base, with 6 bases lying between them. Here the CDR3 reads CASSLARNTEAFF. The CDR3 DNA reads TGTGCCAGCAGTTTGGCGAGGAACACTGAAGCTTTCTTT.

In its sample, this clone was seen once. The rearrangement uses TRBV28 and TRBJ2-3, with TRBD2 matching 7 bases. There are 15 residues in the CDR3. Per germline, CDR1 MDHEN and CDR2 SYDVKM. J was trimmed by 1 base and V by 2 bases; bases with no gene match: 3. The CDR3 nucleotides read TGTGCCAGCAGTTTAGCGGGAGACGGCACAGATACGCAGTATTTT. It codes for CASSLAGDGTDTQYF.

The chain carries TRBV19 and TRBJ2-5; D gene ambiguous. V gave up 7 bases and J gave up 7 bases, with 10 bases separating them. This CDR3 comprises 11 residues. Germline CDR1 reads LNHDA; CDR2 reads SQIVND (reference sequence). As DNA, the CDR3 is TGTGCCAGTAAGGGTCTAGGGACCCAGTACTTC. It yields the protein CASKGLGTQYF.

This sequence joins TRBV5-1 and TRBJ2-5; 10 nucleotides line up with TRBD2. CDR1 is SGHRS and CDR2 is YFSETQ in the germline V gene. V shed 1 base, J shed 0 bases, and the junction held 6 bases outside the gene matches. This CDR3 contains 17 residues. The CDR3 reads CASSLIASGGYQETQYF. CDR3 in DNA: TGCGCCAGCAGCTTGATAGCTAGCGGGGGCTACCAAGAGACCCAGTACTTC.

The J gene is TRBJ2-7, the V gene TRBV6-1; no firm D call. V gave up 11 bases and J gave up 6 bases, with 20 bases separating them. The CDR3 runs 13 residues. In germline, CDR1 is MNHNS, CDR2 SASEGT. The CDR3, as DNA: TGTGCCTCCCTTTCCCTGATTGAAAGCGAGCAGTACTTC. Amino acids: CASLSLIESEQYF.